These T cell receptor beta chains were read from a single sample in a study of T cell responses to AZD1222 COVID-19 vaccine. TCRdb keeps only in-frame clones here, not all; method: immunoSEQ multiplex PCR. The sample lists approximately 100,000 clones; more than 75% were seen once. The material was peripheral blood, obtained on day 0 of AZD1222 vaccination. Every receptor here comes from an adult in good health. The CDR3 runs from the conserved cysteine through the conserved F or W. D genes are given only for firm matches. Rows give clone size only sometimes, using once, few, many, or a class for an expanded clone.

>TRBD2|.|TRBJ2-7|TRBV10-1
CASSESVTSGSYEQYF
TGCGCCAGCAGTGAGTCGGTGACTAGCGGGAGCTACGAGCAGTACTTC
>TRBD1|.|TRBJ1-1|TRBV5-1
CASSLGGGDLLDTEAFF
TGCGCCAGCAGCTTGGGAGGGGGCGATTTGTTGGACACTGAAGCTTTCTTT
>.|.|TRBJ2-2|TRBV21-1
CAINANTGELFF
TGTGCCATTAACGCGAACACCGGGGAGCTGTTTTTT
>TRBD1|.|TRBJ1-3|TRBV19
CASSIPGQGRNTIYF
TGTGCCAGTAGTATTCCTGGACAGGGACGAAACACCATATATTTT
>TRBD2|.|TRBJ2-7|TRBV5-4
CASSIGLAGVYEQYF
TGTGCCAGCAGCATTGGACTAGCGGGAGTCTACGAGCAGTACTTC
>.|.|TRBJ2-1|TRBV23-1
CASSRFFEQFF
TGCGCCAGCAGTCGTTTTTTTGAGCAGTTCTTC
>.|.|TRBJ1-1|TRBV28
CASISDIPNTEAFF
TGTGCCAGCATCTCGGACATACCGAACACTGAAGCTTTCTTT
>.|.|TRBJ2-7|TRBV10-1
CASSETLWGEQYF
TGCGCCAGCAGTGAGACGTTGTGGGGCGAGCAGTACTTC
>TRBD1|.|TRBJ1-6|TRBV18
CASSPPTRGDSPLHF
TGTGCCAGCTCACCACCCACCAGGGGGGATTCACCCCTCCACTTT
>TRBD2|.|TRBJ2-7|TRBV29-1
CSVVLAGGREQYF
TGCAGCGTTGTGTTAGCGGGAGGAAGGGAGCAGTACTTC
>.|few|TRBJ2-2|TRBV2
CASSPEDPGELFF
TGTGCCAGCAGTCCTGAGGACCCCGGGGAGCTGTTTTTT
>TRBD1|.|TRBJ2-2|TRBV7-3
CASSTGVYGETGELFF
TGTGCCAGCAGTACAGGGGTCTACGGAGAGACCGGGGAGCTGTTTTTT
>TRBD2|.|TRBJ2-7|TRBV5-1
CASSLAVAGVGEQYF
TGCGCCAGCAGCTTGGCCGTGGCGGGAGTCGGAGAGCAGTACTTC
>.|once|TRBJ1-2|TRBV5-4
CASSLDPQILGYTF
TGTGCCAGCAGCTTGGATCCACAAATCCTTGGCTACACCTTC
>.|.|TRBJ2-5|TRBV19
CASSIMVTKETQYF
TGTGCCAGTAGTATCATGGTGACCAAAGAGACCCAGTACTTC
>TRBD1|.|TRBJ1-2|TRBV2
CASRTGTGNGYTF
TGTGCCAGCAGAACCGGGACAGGGAATGGCTACACCTTC
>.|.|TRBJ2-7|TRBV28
CASSLMGGSYEQYF
TGTGCCAGCAGTTTAATGGGGGGTTCCTACGAGCAGTACTTC
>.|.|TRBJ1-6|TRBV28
CASSSAGRQDSPLHF
TGTGCCAGCAGCTCCGCCGGGAGGCAAGATTCACCCCTCCACTTT
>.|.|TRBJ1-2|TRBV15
CATSRDIQSGYTF
TGTGCCACCAGCAGAGATATTCAGAGCGGCTACACCTTC
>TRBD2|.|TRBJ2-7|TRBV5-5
CASSYLAGDGYEQYF
TGTGCCAGCAGCTACCTAGCGGGAGACGGTTACGAGCAGTACTTC
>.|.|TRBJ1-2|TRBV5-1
CASSPEVGRGYTF
TGCGCCAGCAGCCCCGAGGTCGGGAGGGGCTACACCTTC
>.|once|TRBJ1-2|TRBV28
CVAGGAGYGYTF
TGTGTCGCGGGGGGGGCAGGCTATGGCTACACCTTC
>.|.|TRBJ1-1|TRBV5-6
CASSSTARRTEAFF
TGTGCCAGCAGCTCGACAGCCAGGAGGACTGAAGCTTTCTTT
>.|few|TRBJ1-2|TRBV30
CAWSLGGYTF
TGTGCCTGGAGTTTAGGTGGCTACACCTTC
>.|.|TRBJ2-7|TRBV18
CASSPQVREQYF
TGTGCCAGCTCACCACAGGTCCGCGAGCAGTACTTC
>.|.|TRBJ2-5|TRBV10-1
CASSESGNVETQYF
TGCGCCAGCAGTGAGTCTGGGAATGTAGAGACCCAGTACTTC
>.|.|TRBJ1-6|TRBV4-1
CASSQDFARENSPLHF
TGCGCCAGCAGCCAAGATTTCGCCAGGGAGAATTCACCCCTCCACTTT
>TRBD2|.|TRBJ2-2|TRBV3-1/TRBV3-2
CASSHRTSGGGTGELFF
TGTGCCAGCAGCCATAGGACTAGCGGGGGAGGAACCGGGGAGCTGTTTTTT
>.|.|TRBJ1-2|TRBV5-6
CASSPGQSNYGYTF
TGTGCCAGCAGCCCTGGACAGTCTAACTATGGCTACACCTTC
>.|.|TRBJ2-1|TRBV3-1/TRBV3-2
CASSQGAQVGEGEQFF
TGTGCCAGCAGCCAAGGGGCCCAGGTGGGAGAGGGTGAGCAGTTCTTC
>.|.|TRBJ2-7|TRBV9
CASSVGSSYEQYF
TGTGCCAGCAGCGTAGGGTCCAGCTACGAGCAGTACTTC
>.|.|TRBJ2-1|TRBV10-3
CAVRPRESNNEQFF
TGTGCCGTTAGACCCCGGGAGAGCAACAATGAGCAGTTCTTC
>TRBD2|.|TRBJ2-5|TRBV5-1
CASSRGLAGVGGETQYF
TGCGCCAGCAGCCGGGGACTAGCGGGAGTCGGTGGGGAGACCCAGTACTTC
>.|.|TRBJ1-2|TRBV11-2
CASSFTGASGYGYTF
TGTGCCAGCAGCTTCACGGGGGCTTCGGGCTATGGCTACACCTTC
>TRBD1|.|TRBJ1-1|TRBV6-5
CASSYSAGGATEAFF
TGTGCCAGCAGTTACTCGGCAGGGGGCGCGACTGAAGCTTTCTTT
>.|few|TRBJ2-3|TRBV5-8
CASSLEAWGTAWDTQYF
TGTGCCAGCAGCTTGGAGGCTTGGGGGACTGCCTGGGATACGCAGTATTTT
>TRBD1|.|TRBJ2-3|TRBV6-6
CASSPLDRGGADTQYF
TGTGCCAGCAGTCCATTGGACAGGGGAGGAGCAGATACGCAGTATTTT
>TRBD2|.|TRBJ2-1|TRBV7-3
CASSLLAGDHNEQFF
TGTGCCAGCAGCTTACTAGCGGGAGACCACAATGAGCAGTTCTTC
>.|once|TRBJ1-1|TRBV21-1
CASSRSRGYTEAFF
TGTGCCAGCAGCAGATCCAGGGGGTACACTGAAGCTTTCTTT
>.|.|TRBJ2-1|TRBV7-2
CASSLGGPNSNEQFF
TGTGCCAGCAGCTTAGGTGGGCCGAATTCCAATGAGCAGTTCTTC
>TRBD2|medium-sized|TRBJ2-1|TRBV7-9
CASSLGGVSGMVFF
TGTGCCAGCAGCTTAGGGGGGGTTAGCGGGATGGTGTTCTTC
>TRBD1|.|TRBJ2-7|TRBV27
CASRPRTGGASYEQYF
TGTGCCAGCAGGCCACGGACAGGGGGCGCGTCCTACGAGCAGTACTTC
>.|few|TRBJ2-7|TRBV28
CASTLKGGSYEQYF
TGTGCCAGCACCCTGAAAGGGGGCTCCTACGAGCAGTACTTC
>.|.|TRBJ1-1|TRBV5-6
CASSFPWLPDTEAFF
TGTGCCAGCAGCTTTCCCTGGTTACCCGACACTGAAGCTTTCTTT
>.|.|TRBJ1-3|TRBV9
CASSVESQPGNTIYF
TGTGCCAGCAGCGTGGAAAGCCAACCTGGAAACACCATATATTTT
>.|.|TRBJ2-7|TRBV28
CASSFGGLYEQYF
TGTGCCAGCAGTTTTGGGGGCCTCTACGAGCAGTACTTC
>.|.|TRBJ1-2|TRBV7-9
CASSVYGAGTNYGYTF
TGTGCCAGCAGCGTATATGGAGCAGGGACGAACTATGGCTACACCTTC
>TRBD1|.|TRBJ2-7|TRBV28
CASSSGTGVSEQYF
TGTGCCAGCAGTTCCGGGACAGGGGTTTCCGAGCAGTACTTC
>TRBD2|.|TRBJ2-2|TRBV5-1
CASSLAGGLASTGELFF
TGCGCCAGCAGCTTGGCCGGTGGACTAGCGAGCACCGGGGAGCTGTTTTTT
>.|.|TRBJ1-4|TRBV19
CASSLQEADEKLFF
TGTGCCAGTAGTCTCCAGGAGGCAGATGAAAAACTGTTTTTT
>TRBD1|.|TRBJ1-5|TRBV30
CAWSTGTGRQPQHF
TGTGCCTGGAGTACGGGGACAGGGCGACAGCCCCAGCATTTT
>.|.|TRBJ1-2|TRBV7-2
CASIPTGNYGYTF
TGTGCCAGCATCCCGACAGGCAACTATGGCTACACCTTC
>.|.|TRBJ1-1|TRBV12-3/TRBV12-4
CASRLTNTEAFF
TGTGCCAGCAGACTTACAAACACTGAAGCTTTCTTT
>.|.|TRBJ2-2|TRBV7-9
CASTQRSQNTGELFF
TGTGCCAGCACCCAAAGATCCCAGAACACCGGGGAGCTGTTTTTT
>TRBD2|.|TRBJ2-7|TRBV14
CASSQDSSGKSYEQYF
TGTGCCAGCAGCCAAGATAGTAGCGGGAAGTCCTACGAGCAGTACTTC